Here is one TCR beta chain with its context. Its binding antigen is unknown. Per-base qualities were not stored, and no clone one base away is much larger. As encoded in the germline V gene, CDR1 is SQVTM while CDR2 is ANQGSEA. Including the terminal cysteine and phenylalanine, the CDR3 comprises 10 residues. Here the CDR3 DNA is all that survives: 30 bases in frame from base 1. Clipping removes 7 bases from V and 4 bases from J, with 0 as the unmatched junction base count. This entry belongs to a study of OX40 agonist ivuxolimab in advanced cancers. For context, the study as a whole: Ivuxolimab, which targeted the costimulatory receptor OX40 (CD134), was an agonistic, fully human IgG2 monoclonal antibody. Of the roughly 52 dose-escalation patients, hepatocellular carcinoma was present in approximately 20, melanoma in roughly 15, renal cell carcinoma in 9 and head and neck cancer in 9. Partial responses occurred in three dose-escalation patients: two with cutaneous melanoma and one with hepatocellular carcinoma. Intravenous ivuxolimab was administered to patients every 2 weeks at six dose levels: 0.01, 0.1, 0.3, 1.5, 3 and 10 mg/kg. In the dose-escalation cohort, around four fifths of patients were male, and the mean age was roughly 60 years with a range of roughly 20 to 80. The paper describes the monotherapy dose-escalation part (N ≈ 51 patients) of the phase I trial of ivuxolimab. Patients were allowed to have had prior anti-PD-1, anti-PD-L1 or anti-CTLA-4 therapy, and approximately 40% of the dose-escalation patients had been treated with checkpoint inhibitors. Peripheral TCRbeta sequencing was intended to test whether TCR sequence diversity was altered and clonal T-cell expansion was caused by ivuxolimab. Study-level results and caveats: Partial responders in the 0.1-3.0 mg/kg groups had among the lowest normalized peripheral clonal expansion, especially among CD8+ T cells. At doses from 0.1 to 3.0 mg/kg, clonal expansion was seen in both CD4+ and CD8+ blood T cells between baseline and week 6. On average, CD8+ T cells showed more expanded clones than CD4+ T cells after ivuxolimab. Low levels of normalized T-cell clonal expansion were also seen in some patients who did not respond. Antigen specificity was not determined for the clonally expanded peripheral T cells.

Genomic DNA was isolated from the sorted cells so that the TCRbeta CDR3 region could be sequenced. TCRbeta CDR3 regions were sequenced using the immunoSEQ Assay. TCRdb holds this immuneACCESS table with in-frame rearrangements only. Some clones are missing; in checked studies, unresolved V genes explain under half, and the rest has no known cause. A total of some 86,000 clones appear in this sample, around 88% of them only once. Of the sample, less than 1.5% falls within the top ten clones. Patients with a history of autoimmune disease or receiving systemic immunosuppression were excluded from the trial. Peripheral blood for TCR sequencing was drawn from every dose cohort at baseline, at cycle 4 day 1 and at cycle 7 day 1. The samples were taken from a phase I, first-in-human, multicenter, open-label dose-escalation trial of ivuxolimab. The trial enrolled adults with locally advanced or metastatic head and neck squamous cell, hepatocellular, melanoma or renal cell carcinoma. Before TCR sequencing, CD4+ and CD8+ T cells were separately sorted from peripheral blood.

Sample: CD4+ or CD8+ T cells sorted from blood, taken in a trial of the OX40 agonist ivuxolimab. The source of this sequence is an adult with an advanced solid tumor such as melanoma, head and neck, liver or kidney cancer. In this chain, TRBV29-1 is recombined with TRBJ2-5, and 7 bases in between align with TRBD2. The CDR3 in this case is CSGGGETQYF. In nucleotide form, the sequence is TGCAGCGGGGGGGGAGAGACCCAGTACTTC.